These T cell receptor beta chains were read from a single sample in a study of beta chain features in type 1 diabetes. Some clones are missing from TCRdb's copy, which holds only in-frame ones; the method was immunoSEQ multiplex PCR. The repertoire includes 110,000 to 150,000 clones, about 10% of them detected once, and roughly 0.74% sits in the top ten. Sequenced sample: central memory CD4+ T cells from blood. The source is a man aged 18 to 29 in good health. The CDR3 runs from the conserved cysteine through the conserved F or W. Each record gives: V gene, J gene, D gene, clone size, CDR3 protein, CDR3 DNA. D genes are given only for firm matches. Clone size is shown for a subset of rows, as once, few, many or a class of expanded clone.

TRBV5-4	TRBJ2-3	TRBD1	.	CASSPGGRDRVSDTQYF	TGTGCCAGCAGCCCCGGGGGGAGGGACAGGGTCTCGGATACGCAGTATTTT
TRBV7-9	TRBJ2-3	.	.	CASSRRDNQRTDTQYF	TGTGCCAGCAGCCGCCGGGACAATCAACGCACAGATACGCAGTATTTT
TRBV25-1	TRBJ2-6	.	.	CASSALDSSGANVLTF	TGTGCCAGCAGCGCCTTAGACAGCTCTGGGGCCAACGTCCTGACTTTC
TRBV6-5	TRBJ2-4	.	.	CASSYSTNVGIQYF	TGTGCCAGCAGTTACTCGACTAACGTTGGCATTCAGTACTTC
TRBV25-1	TRBJ2-1	.	.	CASSEKVNFYNEQFF	TGTGCCAGCAGTGAAAAAGTAAACTTCTACAATGAGCAGTTCTTC
TRBV11-2	TRBJ2-3	.	few	CASSFLLTSTDTQYF	TGTGCCAGCAGCTTTCTTTTAACTAGTACAGATACGCAGTATTTT
TRBV30	TRBJ1-2	.	.	CAWSRGENYGYTF	TGTGCCTGGAGCCGCGGGGAGAACTATGGCTACACCTTC
TRBV2	TRBJ1-1	.	few	CASSKNGNTEAFF	TGTGCCAGCAGCAAAAACGGGAACACTGAAGCTTTCTTT
TRBV5-4	TRBJ2-3	.	few	CASSASLSRRDTQYF	TGTGCCAGCAGCGCGTCGTTAAGCCGTCGGGATACGCAGTATTTT
TRBV11-2	TRBJ2-5	TRBD2	few	CASSLRALAGGQETQYF	TGTGCCAGCAGCTTACGGGCCTTAGCGGGGGGGCAAGAGACCCAGTACTTC
TRBV18	TRBJ2-5	TRBD1	few	CASSPRTGKETQYF	TGTGCCAGCTCACCGCGGACAGGGAAAGAGACCCAGTACTTC
TRBV7-8	TRBJ2-1	.	few	CASSLKAGYNEQFF	TGTGCCAGCAGCTTAAAGGCCGGGTACAATGAGCAGTTCTTC
TRBV5-6	TRBJ2-5	.	.	CASSFRLQETQYF	TGTGCCAGCAGCTTTCGGTTACAAGAGACCCAGTACTTC
TRBV12-5	TRBJ2-3	.	few	CASGLSLKDTTSTDTQYF	TGTGCTAGTGGTTTGTCTTTAAAGGACACGACTAGCACAGATACGCAGTATTTT
TRBV6-5	TRBJ2-7	TRBD2	few	CASCTSGLAGYEQYF	TGTGCCAGCTGTACCTCGGGACTAGCGGGGTACGAGCAGTACTTC